What follows is one TCR beta chain and its context. Its antigen is still unknown. This specimen comes from a study of cytomegalovirus exposure and HLA in healthy donors. Study-wide points: Through in vitro validation, a few CMV-associated chains were shown to be specific for CMV antigens. 164 TCR beta chains were listed as cytomegalovirus-associated. Published work reported that the classifier diagnosed cytomegalovirus status with high specificity and sensitivity.

Measured with immunoSEQ multiplex PCR; TCRdb has only the in-frame clones, and not every one. The data show 150,000 to 200,000 clones, with roughly 89% seen just once and 10% held by the top ten. From the 120-subject validation cohort, which was separate from the roughly 680-subject first cohort, the donors were drawn. The CDR3 runs to 17 residues. The V and J ends lost 7 bases and 1 base, in that order; junction bases with no gene match: 16. CDR1 is MDHEN, CDR2 SYDVKM, per germline. The V gene is TRBV28, the J gene TRBJ2-7; 7 nucleotides agree with TRBD2. This clonotype originated in a woman aged 18-30 years in good health and CMV-seropositive. Sequencing was carried out using PBMCs. CDR3 sequence (DNA): TGTGCCAGCACGTTAGCCCATAGCGGGCTTCCATCCTACGAGCAGTACTTC. It encodes CASTLAHSGLPSYEQYF.